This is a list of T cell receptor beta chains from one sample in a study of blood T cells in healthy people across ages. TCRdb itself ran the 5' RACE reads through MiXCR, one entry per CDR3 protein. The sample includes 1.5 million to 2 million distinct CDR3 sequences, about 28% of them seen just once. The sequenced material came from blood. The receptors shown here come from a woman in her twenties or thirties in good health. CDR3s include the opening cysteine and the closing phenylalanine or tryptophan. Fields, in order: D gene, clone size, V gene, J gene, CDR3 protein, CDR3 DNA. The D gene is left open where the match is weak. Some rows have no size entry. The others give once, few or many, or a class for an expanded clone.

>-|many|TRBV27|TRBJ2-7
CASSLSEGLHEQYF
TGTGCCAGCAGTTTATCCGAGGGTTTACACGAGCAGTACTTC
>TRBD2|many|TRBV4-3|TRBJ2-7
CASSREPGLAGVYEQYF
TGCGCCAGCAGCCGAGAACCGGGACTAGCGGGAGTATACGAGCAGTACTTC
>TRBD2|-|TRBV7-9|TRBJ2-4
CASSTLLGGGANEQYF
TGTGCCAGCAGCACCCTACTAGGCGGGGGGGCCAATGAGCAGTACTTC
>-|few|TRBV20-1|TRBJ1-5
CSARGGPTDTYQPQHF
TGCAGTGCTAGAGGGGGACCCACGGATACCTATCAGCCCCAGCATTTT
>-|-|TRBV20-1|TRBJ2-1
CSAREVGLDEQFF
TGCAGTGCTAGAGAGGTGGGTTTGGATGAGCAGTTCTTC
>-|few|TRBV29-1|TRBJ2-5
CSVTGPTAALTQYF
TGCAGCGTTACGGGCCCGACAGCGGCGCTTACCCAGTACTTC
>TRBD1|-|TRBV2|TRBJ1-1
CASSPTGARGTEAFF
TGTGCCAGCAGTCCTACAGGGGCAAGAGGGACTGAAGCTTTCTTT
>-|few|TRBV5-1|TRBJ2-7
CASMSEPDEQYF
TGCGCCAGCATGAGTGAACCGGACGAGCAGTACTTC
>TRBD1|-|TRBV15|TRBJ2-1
CATSRATRQGYNEQFF
TGTGCCACCAGCAGAGCCACGAGACAGGGGTACAATGAGCAGTTCTTC
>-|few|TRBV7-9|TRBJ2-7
CASSLSTGVVYEQYF
TGTGCCAGCAGCTTAAGTACGGGTGTAGTCTACGAGCAGTACTTC
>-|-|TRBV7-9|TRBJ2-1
CASSPEGGNYNEQFF
TGTGCCAGCAGCCCGGAGGGGGGGAACTACAATGAGCAGTTCTTC
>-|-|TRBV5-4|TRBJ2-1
CASSPTAGEWVGYNEQFF
TGTGCCAGCAGCCCGACAGCAGGGGAGTGGGTGGGATACAATGAGCAGTTCTTC
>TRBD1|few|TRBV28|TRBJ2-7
CASSPFRDRGRPLSYEQYF
TGTGCCAGTAGTCCGTTCCGGGACAGGGGGCGTCCCCTCAGCTACGAGCAGTACTTC
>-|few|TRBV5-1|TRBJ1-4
CASSSGGFANEKLFF
TGCGCCAGCAGCTCCGGCGGGTTTGCTAATGAAAAACTGTTTTTT
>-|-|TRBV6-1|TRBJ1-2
CASSTRRGGVYGYTF
TGTGCCAGCAGCACCCGGCGCGGGGGTGTCTATGGCTACACCTTC
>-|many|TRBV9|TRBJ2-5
CASSVAGMVETQYF
TGTGCCAGCAGCGTAGCCGGGATGGTGGAGACCCAGTACTTC
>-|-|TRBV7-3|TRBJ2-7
CASSTLGNSYNEQYF
TGTGCCAGCAGCACCCTTGGGAACAGCTACAATGAGCAGTACTTC
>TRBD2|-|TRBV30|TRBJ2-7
CAWSVIGRGSQISYEQYF
TGTGCCTGGAGTGTAATCGGGAGGGGCAGCCAAATCTCCTACGAGCAGTACTTC
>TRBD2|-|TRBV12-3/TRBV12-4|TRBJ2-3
CASSLRLAGEDTQYF
TGTGCCAGCAGCCTCAGACTAGCGGGGGAAGATACGCAGTATTTT
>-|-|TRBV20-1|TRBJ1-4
CSAGDANEKLFF
TGCTCAGCAGGGGACGCTAATGAAAAACTGTTTTTT
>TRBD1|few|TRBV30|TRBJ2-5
CAWNLGTGRETQYF
TGTGCCTGGAACCTCGGGACAGGGCGGGAGACCCAGTACTTC
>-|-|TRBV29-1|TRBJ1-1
CSVDERGLNTEAFF
TGCAGCGTTGATGAACGGGGGCTAAACACTGAAGCTTTCTTT
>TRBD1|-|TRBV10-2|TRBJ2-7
CTYAPGTAVPYEQYF
TGCACCTATGCCCCCGGGACAGCTGTTCCCTACGAGCAGTACTTC
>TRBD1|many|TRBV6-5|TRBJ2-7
CASSIGTVTPYEQYF
TGTGCCAGCAGTATAGGGACAGTGACTCCCTACGAGCAGTACTTC
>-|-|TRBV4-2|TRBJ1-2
CASSQGVTVNYGYTF
TGTGCCAGCAGCCAAGGAGTCACGGTTAACTATGGCTACACCTTC
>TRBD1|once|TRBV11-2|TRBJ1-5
CASSLLTGGRQPQHF
TGTGCCAGCAGCTTACTCACAGGGGGGAGGCAGCCCCAGCATTTT
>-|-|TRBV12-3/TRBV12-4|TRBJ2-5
CASSLIGREQYF
TGTGCCAGCAGTTTAATAGGTAGGGAGCAGTACTTC
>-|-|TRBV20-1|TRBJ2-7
CSAQGPREQYF
TGCAGTGCTCAGGGCCCTAGGGAGCAGTACTTC
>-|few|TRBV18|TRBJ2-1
CASSLGVRREQFF
TGTGCCAGCTCACTGGGCGTACGGCGGGAGCAGTTCTTC